These T cell receptor beta chains were read from a single sample in a study of cytomegalovirus exposure and HLA in healthy donors. Repertoires were generated with immunoSEQ multiplex PCR, while TCRdb's copy carries only in-frame clones and drops some. The data contain 100,000 to 150,000 clones, 80% of them seen just once; the ten biggest clones take up 7.5% to 10%. The sequenced sample consisted of PBMCs. The origin of the receptors is a female donor in good health and CMV-seropositive. Both conserved end residues are part of each CDR3. The order of the fields is J gene, V gene, D gene, clone size, CDR3 DNA, CDR3 protein. D genes are given only for firm matches. Clone size appears in some rows only: once, few, many, or a class for an expanded clone.

TRBJ2-7 TRBV6-1 NA NA TGTGCCAGCAGTGAAGGGGCCACCTACGAGCAGTACTTC CASSEGATYEQYF
TRBJ1-2 TRBV28 NA NA TGTGCCAGCGTTGCGGCCACTAAGATGGGCTACACCTTC CASVAATKMGYTF
TRBJ2-3 TRBV7-2 TRBD2 NA TGTGCCAGCAGCTTATTTGCTAGCGGGGGATCCACAGATACGCAGTATTTT CASSLFASGGSTDTQYF
TRBJ2-1 TRBV9 TRBD1 few TGTGCCAGCAGCGTAGAAGGGACAGGGGGCCGTAATGAGCAGTTCTTC CASSVEGTGGRNEQFF
TRBJ1-2 TRBV7-9 NA NA TGTGCCAGCAGCCTAAACCCAGGGTCGCAAAACTATGGCTACACCTTC CASSLNPGSQNYGYTF
TRBJ1-6 TRBV7-2 NA once TGTGCCAGCAGAACCCATGCCGGGACAAGAAATTCACCCCTCCACTTT CASRTHAGTRNSPLHF
TRBJ1-1 TRBV30 NA NA TGTGCCTGGGGGGTGGGGGCTGCGAACACTGAAGCTTTCTTT CAWGVGAANTEAFF
TRBJ1-1 TRBV5-6 NA once TGTGCCAGCACCCCTAGGACAAGTATTAACACTGAAGCTTTCTTT CASTPRTSINTEAFF
TRBJ1-1 TRBV2 NA NA TGTGCCAGTACAACACAGGATACTGAAGCTTTCTTT CASTTQDTEAFF
TRBJ2-3 TRBV2 TRBD1 NA TGTGCCAGCAGTGGACAGGGGACCTGGGGAGATACGCAGTATTTT CASSGQGTWGDTQYF
TRBJ1-6 TRBV19 NA NA TGTGCCAGTAGTACCTGGGAAGGGGCCTTAGGGCATTCACCCCTCCACTTT CASSTWEGALGHSPLHF
TRBJ2-7 TRBV4-3 NA NA TGCGCCAGCAGCCAAGATGGGGACAACTCCTACGAGCAGTACTTC CASSQDGDNSYEQYF
TRBJ1-5 TRBV2 NA NA TGTGCCAGCAACCCCCAGGGGCTTAATCAGCCCCAGCATTTT CASNPQGLNQPQHF
TRBJ1-5 TRBV2 TRBD1 NA TGTGCCAGCAGTGAAAGGACAGGGGGACGGCAGCCCCAGCATTTT CASSERTGGRQPQHF
TRBJ2-7 TRBV14 TRBD2 NA TGTGCCAGCAGCCAAGACCTCTTAGGGAGGGTCCCCTACGAGCAGTACTTC CASSQDLLGRVPYEQYF
TRBJ1-2 TRBV28 TRBD1 NA TGTGCCAGCAGTACCGTTCACTCGGGACAGGGTTTTGGCTACACCTTC CASSTVHSGQGFGYTF
TRBJ2-2 TRBV7-2 NA NA TGTGCCAGCAGCTTAGGTATAGCGGTAAACACCGGGGAGCTGTTTTTT CASSLGIAVNTGELFF
TRBJ2-7 TRBV6-1 NA NA TGTGCCAGCAGGCGGGGATCGGAGGGAAGAGAGCAGTACTTC CASRRGSEGREQYF
TRBJ2-1 TRBV18 NA NA TGTGCCAGCTCACCTACTCCCTCCCTTACGAACAATGAGCAGTTCTTC CASSPTPSLTNNEQFF
TRBJ1-4 TRBV5-1 TRBD1 once TGCGCCAGCACTCCTGGGGGACAGTCAACTAATGAAAAACTGTTTTTT CASTPGGQSTNEKLFF
TRBJ2-2 TRBV7-8 TRBD1 NA TGTGCCAGCAGCACTCTTATAGGGGGCGCCGGGGAGCTGTTTTTT CASSTLIGGAGELFF
TRBJ2-1 TRBV27 TRBD1 NA TGTGCCAGCAGTCCGGGACAGGGCAATGAGCAGTTCTTC CASSPGQGNEQFF
TRBJ2-1 TRBV2 NA NA TGTGCCAGCAGTGGGGGGGGCCCCCGCAGCTCCTACAATGAGCAGTTCTTC CASSGGGPRSSYNEQFF
TRBJ1-4 TRBV7-9 NA NA TGTGCCAGCAGCCCCGGGGGGGAGGAAAAACTGTTTTTT CASSPGGEEKLFF
TRBJ1-1 TRBV5-5 NA few TGTGCCAGCAGCCCCCGGGCCGCTGAAGGGAGGAACACTGAAGCTTTCTTT CASSPRAAEGRNTEAFF
TRBJ1-6 TRBV5-4 NA NA TGTGCCAGCAGGCGCGACAGGAGCCTTTCACCCCTCCACTTT CASRRDRSLSPLHF
TRBJ1-1 TRBV2 TRBD1 NA TGTGCCAGCTCACCTTGGGGACAGCAAGCTTTCTTT CASSPWGQQAFF
TRBJ2-7 TRBV10-3 TRBD1 NA TGTGCCATCAGTGCACAAACAGGGGCCTACGAGCAGTACTTC CAISAQTGAYEQYF
TRBJ2-2 TRBV27 TRBD2 NA TGTGCCAGCAGTTTACCGATGACTAGCGGGGGGGCCGGCACCGGGGAGCTGTTTTTT CASSLPMTSGGAGTGELFF
TRBJ1-4 TRBV5-7 NA NA TGTGCCAGCACCCCTCTCAGGGTATGCGAAAAACTGTTTTTT CASTPLRVCEKLFF
TRBJ1-4 TRBV7-7 TRBD1 NA TGTGCTAGCAGCCCACAGGGGATGAGTGAAAAACTGTTTTTT CASSPQGMSEKLFF
TRBJ1-2 TRBV6-4 TRBD1 NA TGTGCCAGCAGCTACGACAGGGAAGCTAACTATGGCTACACCTTC CASSYDREANYGYTF
TRBJ1-5 TRBV19 NA NA TGTGCCAGTAGCCGGGACTGGAAGCAGCCCCAGCATTTT CASSRDWKQPQHF
TRBJ1-3 TRBV6-1 TRBD1 NA TGTGCCAGCAGTGAAGGTCGGACAGGGTCTGGAAACACCATATATTTT CASSEGRTGSGNTIYF
TRBJ2-4 TRBV10-3 NA NA TGTGCCATCAGTGAGGGAGGGGCAGCAAAAAACATTCAGTACTTC CAISEGGAAKNIQYF
TRBJ1-2 TRBV2 TRBD1 NA TGTGCCAGCAGTGACCGGGACAGCTATGGCTACACCTTC CASSDRDSYGYTF
TRBJ1-2 TRBV15 NA once TGTGCCACCAGCAGAGGGGGGGGAAGTGGCTACACCTTC CATSRGGGSGYTF
TRBJ1-1 TRBV4-1 TRBD1 NA TGCGCCAGCAGCCGCCGGGACAGATTCAACACTGAAGCTTTCTTT CASSRRDRFNTEAFF
TRBJ1-1 TRBV5-6 TRBD1 NA TGTGCCAGCAGCTGGTACGACAGGGGAGACACTGAAGCTTTCTTT CASSWYDRGDTEAFF
TRBJ1-4 TRBV5-1 NA NA TGCGCCAGCAGACGGGCAGGGCCTAATGAAAAACTGTTTTTT CASRRAGPNEKLFF
TRBJ2-3 TRBV7-6 TRBD1 NA TGTGCCAGCAGTCCGGGGGACAGGGGGCGCACAGATACGCAGTATTTT CASSPGDRGRTDTQYF
TRBJ2-7 TRBV29-1 NA NA TGCAGCGCCAAGCGAGGTAACCACGAGCAGTACTTC CSAKRGNHEQYF
TRBJ2-7 TRBV25-1 TRBD2 once TGTGCCAGCAGTCCCCCGCGGGAGAACTACGAGCAGTACTTC CASSPPRENYEQYF
TRBJ2-6 TRBV25-1 TRBD1 NA TGTGCCAGCAGTGAGGGACAGGCTGGGGCCAACGTCCTGACTTTC CASSEGQAGANVLTF
TRBJ2-3 TRBV4-3 NA once TGCGCCAGCAGCCTCCTAAGGGGGGGGGCCCCAGATACGCAGTATTTT CASSLLRGGAPDTQYF
TRBJ2-2 TRBV7-2 NA NA TGTGCCAGCAGCTTAGTAGAATACACCGGGGAGCTGTTTTTT CASSLVEYTGELFF